This entry lists 22 T cell receptor beta chains sequenced from one sample in a study of human T cells and chemical hapten exposure. TCRdb re-called the RACE reads with MiXCR, one entry per CDR3 protein. This sample has 25,000 to 30,000 distinct CDR3 sequences; approximately 9% occur once, and the top ten carry roughly 6.6%. Time point: patch test 2, 6 weeks after DPC sensitization. Treatment specified: therapeutic diphenylcyclopropenone sensitization with weekly scalp DPC. The sequenced sample was whole blood, obtained in connection with sensitization to the hapten diphenylcyclopropenone (DPC). Receptor source: a man aged 25 to 40 with alopecia areata. Some clones in this sample may be carry-over from other donors' samples.

This clonotype was recorded a few times. V gene TRBV6-1 combines with J gene TRBJ1-5, with no clear D. CDR3 size: 14 residues. Per germline, CDR1 MNHNS and CDR2 SASEGT. With 4 bases removed from V and 0 bases from J, the gap between germline ends came to 7 bases. The CDR3 protein is CASSAIYSNQPQHF. CDR3 coding DNA: TGTGCCAGCAGTGCAATTTATAGCAATCAGCCCCAGCATTTT.

V and J are TRBV28 and TRBJ2-7; D is ambiguous. V lost 5 bases and J lost 5, with 4 bases in between. Germline V lookup: CDR1 MDHEN, CDR2 SYDVKM. The CDR3 spans 10 residues. The CDR3 DNA sequence: TGTGCCAGCAGTACCAACGAGCAGTACTTC. This encodes CASSTNEQYF.

This clonotype qualifies as medium-sized. The V and J genes are TRBV25-1 and TRBJ2-5; 7 bases match TRBD2. The CDR3 totals 18 residues. The junction had 11 bases not matched to a gene; V was cut back by 0 bases and J by 1 base. The germline V gene encodes CDR1 MGHDK and CDR2 SYGVNS. Written as DNA, the CDR3 is TGTGCCAGCAGTGAATATACCCGAGCAGCGGGACTCCAAGAGACCCAGTACTTC. Protein: CASSEYTRAAGLQETQYF.

This clonotype has at least ten counts. The rearrangement joins TRBV7-6 to TRBJ2-1; TRBD2 matches at 7 bases. The CDR3 is 16 residues long. Germline-derived CDR1 and CDR2 are SGHVS and FNYEAQ. The ends lost 0 bases at V and 8 bases at J; junction bases unmatched: 10. The CDR3 DNA reads TGTGCCAGCAGCTTAGCCCCCAGAGCGGGATCCTATGAGCAGTTCTTC. This translates into CASSLAPRAGSYEQFF.

V usage is TRBV6-2 or TRBV6-3 and J usage is TRBJ1-1; a possible D gene is TRBD1 (5 bases). The CDR3 is made up of 15 amino acids. Germline V gene sequence: CDR1 MNHEY, CDR2 SVGEGT. With 5 bases removed from V and 0 bases from J, the gap between germline ends came to 13 bases. CDR3 sequence reads: CASSVYGALNTEAFF. In DNA, the CDR3 is TGTGCCAGCAGTGTTTACGGGGCCTTGAACACTGAAGCTTTCTTT.

The CDR3 here is CASSPSPTGGRYEQYF. The CDR3 DNA is TGTGCCAGCAGCCCGAGTCCCACAGGGGGCAGGTACGAGCAGTACTTC. The chain employs TRBV11-2 and TRBJ2-7; TRBD1 aligns across 9 bases. V lost 5 bases, J lost 4 bases, and 12 bases stayed unmatched. The CDR3 loop spans 16 amino acids. In germline, CDR1 is SGHAT, CDR2 FQNNGV.

This clonotype has just a few counts. This sequence joins TRBV6-2 or TRBV6-3 and TRBJ1-5; D gene unclear. CDR3 length: 15 amino acids. The germline CDR1 and CDR2 sequences are MNHEY and SVGEGT. V was cut by 6 bases and J by 2 bases, with 14 bases left in between. The CDR3 loop reads CASSLTGGGNQPQHF. In DNA, the CDR3 is TGTGCCAGCAGCTTAACCGGCGGTGGCAATCAGCCCCAGCATTTT.

The sample holds a few counts of this clonotype. V and J are TRBV29-1 and TRBJ1-2; 8 bases are shared with TRBD1. In germline, CDR1 is SQVTM, CDR2 ANQGSEA. The CDR3 consists of 12 residues. The V and J ends lost 3 bases and 8 bases, in that order; junction bases with no gene match: 5. For the CDR3, the DNA is TGCAGCGTTGAGACCCCAGGGGGCGGCTACACCTTC. Translated: CSVETPGGGYTF.

V is TRBV7-2 and J is TRBJ2-1; TRBD2 aligns across 15 bases. The CDR3 loop spans 14 amino acids. Germline V gene lookup returns CDR1 SGHTA and CDR2 FQGNSA. Trimming removed 8 bases from V and 12 bases from J; junction bases left unmatched: 8. The CDR3 DNA follows: TGTGCCAGCGGCACTGGGACTAGCGGGGGGCGGCAGTTCTTC. Translated: CASGTGTSGGRQFF.

The rearrangement links TRBV12-3 or TRBV12-4 to TRBJ1-2, with 7 bases matching TRBD1. The CDR3 has 14 residues. With 3 bases clipped from V and 8 bases from J, the junction kept 9 bases outside the gene matches. The CDR3 coding sequence is TGTGCCAGCAGTTTCCCCGGACAGGAGGCCGGCTACACCTTC. Amino acids: CASSFPGQEAGYTF.

This clonotype was seen many times. In DNA form, the CDR3 reads TGTGCCAGCAGTTTCGACCGGGACAAAGCCTACGAGCAGTACTTC. It is translated as CASSFDRDKAYEQYF. The V gene is TRBV12-3 or TRBV12-4, the J gene TRBJ2-7, with a possible D match to TRBD1 (6 bases). CDR3 length: 15 amino acids. V lost 3 bases, J lost 2 bases, and 14 bases lay in between.

This clonotype has a count of ten or more. V is TRBV6-5 and J is TRBJ2-3; 14 nucleotides align to TRBD2. Germline CDR1 reads MNHEY; CDR2 reads SVGAGI. CDR3 length: 17 residues. Trimming at V came to 7 bases and at J to 4 bases, leaving 10 bases not matched to a gene. CDR3 nucleotides: TGTGCCAGCACCCTAAATTTGGGACTAGCGGGAGCAGATACGCAGTATTTT. This sequence encodes CASTLNLGLAGADTQYF.

This clonotype appeared a few times. This chain connects TRBV15 to TRBJ2-5; TRBD2 matches at 7 bases. This CDR3 comprises 13 residues. Germline CDR1 LNHNV, CDR2 YYDKDF (reference sequence). Germline trimming cut 5 bases from V and 5 bases from J; bases unmatched to any gene: 5. The CDR3 DNA reads as TGTGCCACCAGCGCCCTGGGAGGGGAGACCCAGTACTTC. Translating gives CATSALGGETQYF.

The table lists this clonotype with many counts. J is TRBJ1-5 and V is TRBV6-6; no definite D call. Germline V gene lookup returns CDR1 MNHNY and CDR2 SVGAGI (reference sequence). Trimming shortened V by 6 bases and J by 0 bases, and 9 bases separated the two germline ends. The CDR3 spans 14 residues. The CDR3 protein is CASSDPSSNQPQHF. CDR3 bases: TGTGCCAGCAGCGACCCCTCTAGCAATCAGCCCCAGCATTTT.

This clonotype appeared many times. The chain links TRBV20-1 to TRBJ2-2; D is unclear. The CDR3 contains 11 residues. Trimming left V 1 base short and J 8 bases short, with 5 bases between. Germline lookup yields CDR1 DFQATT and CDR2 SNEGSKA (reference sequence). The CDR3: CSARVEGELFF. The CDR3 coding sequence is TGCAGTGCTAGAGTAGAAGGGGAGCTGTTTTTT.

This clonotype was counted at least ten times. The V and J genes are TRBV30 and TRBJ2-2, with D possibly matching TRBD2 (6 bases). This CDR3 is 14 amino acids long. V was cut by 3 bases and J by 3 bases, with 11 bases left in between. Germline CDR1 reads GTSNPN; CDR2 reads SVGIG (reference sequence). CDR3 residues: CAWSRDLYTGELFF. CDR3 coding DNA: TGTGCCTGGAGCCGGGACTTATACACCGGGGAGCTGTTTTTT.

This clonotype showed up many times. CDR3 amino acids: CASSPPLQGQNTEAFF. CDR3 DNA sequence: TGTGCCAGCTCACCACCGTTGCAGGGGCAGAACACTGAAGCTTTCTTT. This chain connects TRBV18 to TRBJ1-1; TRBD1 is a possible D gene (6 bases). V was cut by 0 bases and J by 1 base, with 12 bases left in between. The CDR3 runs to 16 residues. Germline V gene data show CDR1 as KGHSH and CDR2 as LQKENI.

This clonotype ranks as medium-sized. The chain has TRBV29-1 and TRBJ1-2; D is perhaps TRBD1 (5 bases). The CDR3 is made up of 13 amino acids. Germline V gene data show CDR1 as SQVTM and CDR2 as ANQGSEA. V dropped 2 bases and J dropped 3 bases, with 10 bases sitting between them. CDR3 nucleotides: TGCAGCGTTGAACACCCAGGGCACTATGGCTACACCTTC. Translation gives CSVEHPGHYGYTF.

This clonotype was detected ten times or more. This chain links TRBV19 with TRBJ2-3; D gene uncertain. The CDR3 totals 16 residues. The V end lost 5 bases, the J end lost 0 bases, and 15 bases lay between the germline ends. The V gene's germline CDR1 is LNHDA and CDR2 SQIVND (reference sequence). DNA for the CDR3: TGTGCCAGTAGTCCAGATCTACAGCCTAGCACAGATACGCAGTATTTT. Its translation: CASSPDLQPSTDTQYF. The full variable domain, rest sourced from reference TRBV19 and TRBJ2-3, is DGGITQSPKYLFRKEGQNVTLSCEQNLNHDAMYWYRQDPGQGLRLIYYSQIVNDFQKGDIAEGYSVSREKKESFPLTVTSAQKNPTAFYLCASSPDLQPSTDTQYFGPGTRLTVL.

V is TRBV7-9 and J is TRBJ2-3; D not resolved. Trimming cost V 3 bases and J 4 bases, with 14 bases left between them. This CDR3 is built from 15 residues. The germline gives CDR1 SEHNR, CDR2 FQNEAQ (reference sequence). Written as DNA, the CDR3 is TGTGCCAGCAGCTTTAGGGCCGGAGTGGCAGATACGCAGTATTTT. Translation gives CASSFRAGVADTQYF.

This clonotype was detected ten times or more. V is TRBV7-2 and J is TRBJ2-2; 8 bases fit TRBD2. V was pared by 4 bases and J by 4 bases, with 2 bases of the junction left unmatched. CDR3 length equals 14 residues. Germline V gene sequence: CDR1 SGHTA, CDR2 FQGNSA. The CDR3 region has the DNA TGTGCCAGCAGCTCCGGACTAGCCACCGGGGAGCTGTTTTTT. The encoded protein is CASSSGLATGELFF.

This chain uses TRBV29-1 with TRBJ1-5; D not resolved. Germline lookup yields CDR1 SQVTM and CDR2 ANQGSEA. This CDR3 comprises 14 residues. Deletions cut 6 bases from V and 0 bases from J, with 12 bases between. As DNA, the CDR3 is TGCAGCGTACAGACCGTAAATAGCAATCAGCCCCAGCATTTT. This sequence encodes CSVQTVNSNQPQHF. Supplemented by reference TRBV29-1 and TRBJ1-5, the full variable domain reads SAVISQKPSRDICQRGTSLTIQCQVDSQVTMMFWYRQQPGQSLTLIATANQGSEATYESGFVIDKFPISRPNLTFSTLTVSNMSPEDSSIYLCSVQTVNSNQPQHFGDGTRLSIL.